This TCR beta chain was documented in a study of blood T cell repertoires in COVID-19. For the study at large: Acute and convalescent COVID-19 specimens originated in the United States, Italy and Spain. In each case, the material was cDNA or gDNA derived from T cells, B-cell-depleted T cells, or PBMCs.

Original analysis: Estimated nucleated cell counts came from reference gene primer amplification. Libraries were prepared by immunoSEQ multiplex PCR; TCRdb keeps only in-frame clonotypes and omits some of them. The V and J calls and clone size come from that table; D and trimming were worked out from the DNA. The sample holds under 250,000 clones, roughly 85% seen once. The receptor's source is a woman aged 45 to 65 with acute COVID-19. Sequencing input: PBMCs or T cells enriched from blood (not recorded which).

The CDR3 region is CASSPQGTGSYGYTF. CDR3 coding DNA: TGCGCCAGCAGCCCCCAAGGGACAGGCAGCTATGGCTACACCTTC. The V and J genes are TRBV4-1 and TRBJ1-2; 8 nucleotides align to TRBD1. This CDR3 has 15 amino acids. The V segment lost 4 bases and the J segment 4 bases; nucleotides outside the gene matches: 8. The germline gives CDR1 MGHRA, CDR2 YSYEKL.